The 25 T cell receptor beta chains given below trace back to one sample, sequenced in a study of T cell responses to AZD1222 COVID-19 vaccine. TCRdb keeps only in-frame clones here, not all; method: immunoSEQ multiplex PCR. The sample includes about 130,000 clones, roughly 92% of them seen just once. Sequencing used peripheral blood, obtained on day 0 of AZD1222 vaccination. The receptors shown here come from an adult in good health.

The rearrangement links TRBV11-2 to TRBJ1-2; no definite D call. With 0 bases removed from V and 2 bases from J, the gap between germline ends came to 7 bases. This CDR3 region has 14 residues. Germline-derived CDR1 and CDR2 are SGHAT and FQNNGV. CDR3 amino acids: CASSLDGLNYGYTF. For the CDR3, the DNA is TGTGCCAGCAGCTTAGACGGATTAAACTATGGCTACACCTTC. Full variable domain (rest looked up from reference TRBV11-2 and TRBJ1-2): EAGVAQSPRYKIIEKRQSVAFWCNPISGHATLYWYQQILGQGPKLLIQFQNNGVVDDSQLPKDRFSAERLKGVDSTLKIQPAKLEDSAVYLCASSLDGLNYGYTFGSGTRLTVV.

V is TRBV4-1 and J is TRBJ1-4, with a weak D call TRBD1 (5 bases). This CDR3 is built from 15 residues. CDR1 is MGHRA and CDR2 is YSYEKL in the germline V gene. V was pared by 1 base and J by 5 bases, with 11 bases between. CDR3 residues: CASSQVARVNEKLFF. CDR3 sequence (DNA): TGCGCCAGCAGCCAAGTCGCCAGGGTGAATGAAAAACTGTTTTTT.

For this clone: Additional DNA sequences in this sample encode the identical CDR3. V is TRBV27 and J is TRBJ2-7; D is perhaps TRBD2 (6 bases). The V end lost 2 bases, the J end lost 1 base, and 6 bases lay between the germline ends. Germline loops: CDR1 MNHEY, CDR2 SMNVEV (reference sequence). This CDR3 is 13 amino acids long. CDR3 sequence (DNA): TGTGCCAGCAGTTTAGGGGGGTCCTACGAGCAGTACTTC. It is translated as CASSLGGSYEQYF.

The CDR3 DNA is TGTGCCTGGAGTTTCTTATTTCAAGAGACCCAGTACTTC. Protein product: CAWSFLFQETQYF. The J gene is TRBJ2-5, the V gene TRBV30; no definite D call. V was cut by 2 bases and J by 2 bases, with 9 bases left in between. The length of the CDR3 is 13 residues. The germline gives CDR1 GTSNPN, CDR2 SVGIG (reference sequence).

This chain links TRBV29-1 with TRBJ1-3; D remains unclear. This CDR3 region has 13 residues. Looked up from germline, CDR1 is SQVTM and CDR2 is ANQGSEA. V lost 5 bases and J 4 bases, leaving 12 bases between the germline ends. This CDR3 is CSVTTVSGNTIYF. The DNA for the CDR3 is TGCAGCGTTACGACGGTTTCAGGAAACACCATATATTTT.

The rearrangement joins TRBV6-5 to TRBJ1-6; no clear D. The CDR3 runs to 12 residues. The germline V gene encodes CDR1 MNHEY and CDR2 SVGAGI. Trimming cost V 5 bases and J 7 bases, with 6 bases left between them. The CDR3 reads CASSRHNSPLHF. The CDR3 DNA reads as TGTGCCAGCAGTCGACACAATTCACCCCTCCACTTT.

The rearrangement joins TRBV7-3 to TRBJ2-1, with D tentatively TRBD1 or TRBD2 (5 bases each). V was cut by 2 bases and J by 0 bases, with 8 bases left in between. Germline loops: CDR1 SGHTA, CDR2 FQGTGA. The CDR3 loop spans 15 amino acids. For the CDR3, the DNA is TGTGCCAGCAGCTTACGGGGACCCTCCTACAATGAGCAGTTCTTC. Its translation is CASSLRGPSYNEQFF.

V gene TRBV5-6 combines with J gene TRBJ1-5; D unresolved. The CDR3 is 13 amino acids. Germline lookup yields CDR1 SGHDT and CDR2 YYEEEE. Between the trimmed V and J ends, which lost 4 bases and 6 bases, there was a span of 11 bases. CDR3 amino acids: CASSRTASQPQHF. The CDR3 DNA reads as TGTGCCAGCAGCCGGACGGCTTCTCAGCCCCAGCATTTT. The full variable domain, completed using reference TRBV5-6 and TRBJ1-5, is DAGVTQSPTHLIKTRGQQVTLRCSPKSGHDTVSWYQQALGQGPQFIFQYYEEEERQRGNFPDRFSGHQFPNYSSELNVNALLLGDSALYLCASSRTASQPQHFGDGTRLSIL.

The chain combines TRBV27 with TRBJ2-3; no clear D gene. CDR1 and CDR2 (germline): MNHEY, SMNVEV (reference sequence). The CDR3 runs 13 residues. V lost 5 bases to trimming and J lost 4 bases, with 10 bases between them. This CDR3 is CASSHVPADTQYF. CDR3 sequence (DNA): TGTGCCAGCAGTCACGTTCCAGCAGATACGCAGTATTTT.

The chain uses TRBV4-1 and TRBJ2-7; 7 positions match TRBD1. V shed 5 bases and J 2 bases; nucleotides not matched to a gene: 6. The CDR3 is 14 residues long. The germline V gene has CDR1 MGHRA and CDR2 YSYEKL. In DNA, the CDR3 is TGCGCCAGCAGCATAAAGGGACAGCCCTACGAGCAGTACTTC. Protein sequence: CASSIKGQPYEQYF.

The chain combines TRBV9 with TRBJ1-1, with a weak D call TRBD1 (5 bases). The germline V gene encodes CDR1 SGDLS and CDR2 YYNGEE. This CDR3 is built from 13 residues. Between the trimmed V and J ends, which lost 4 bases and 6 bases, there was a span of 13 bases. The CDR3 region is CASSWQGRSEAFF. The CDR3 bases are TGTGCCAGCAGCTGGCAGGGTCGGTCTGAAGCTTTCTTT.

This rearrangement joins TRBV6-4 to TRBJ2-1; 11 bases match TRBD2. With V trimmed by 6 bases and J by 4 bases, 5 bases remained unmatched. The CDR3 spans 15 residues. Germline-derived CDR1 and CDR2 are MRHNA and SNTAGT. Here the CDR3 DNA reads TGTGCCAGCAGCGCGGGACTAGCGGAATACAATGAGCAGTTCTTC. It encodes CASSAGLAEYNEQFF.

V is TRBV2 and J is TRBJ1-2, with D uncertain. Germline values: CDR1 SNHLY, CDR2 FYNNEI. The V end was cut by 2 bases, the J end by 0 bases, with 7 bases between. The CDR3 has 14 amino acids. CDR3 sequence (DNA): TGTGCCAGCAGTGAACTGCGGCCTAACTATGGCTACACCTTC. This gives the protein CASSELRPNYGYTF.

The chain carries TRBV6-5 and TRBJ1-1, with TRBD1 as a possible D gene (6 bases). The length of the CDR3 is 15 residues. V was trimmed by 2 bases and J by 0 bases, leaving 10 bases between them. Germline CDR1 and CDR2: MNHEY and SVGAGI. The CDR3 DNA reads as TGTGCCAGCAGTTACCAGGGGTTGGTGAACACTGAAGCTTTCTTT. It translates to CASSYQGLVNTEAFF.

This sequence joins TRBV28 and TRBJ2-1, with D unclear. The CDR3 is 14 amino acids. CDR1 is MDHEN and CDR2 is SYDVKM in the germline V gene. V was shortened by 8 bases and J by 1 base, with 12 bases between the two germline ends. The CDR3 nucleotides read TGTGCCAGCGGCCGACATGGGTCCTACAATGAGCAGTTCTTC. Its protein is CASGRHGSYNEQFF.

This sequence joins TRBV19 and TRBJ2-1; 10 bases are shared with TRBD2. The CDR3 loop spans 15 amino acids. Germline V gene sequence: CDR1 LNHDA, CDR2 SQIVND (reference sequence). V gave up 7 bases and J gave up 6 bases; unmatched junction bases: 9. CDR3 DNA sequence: TGTGCCAGTACCCCTAGCGGGAGAGGGTCCAATGAGCAGTTCTTC. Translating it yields CASTPSGRGSNEQFF.

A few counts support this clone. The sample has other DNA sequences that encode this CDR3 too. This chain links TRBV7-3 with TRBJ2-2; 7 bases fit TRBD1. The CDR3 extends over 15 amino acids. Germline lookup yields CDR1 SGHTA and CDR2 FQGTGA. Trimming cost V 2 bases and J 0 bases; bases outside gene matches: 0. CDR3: CASSLGTANTGELFF. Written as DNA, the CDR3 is TGTGCCAGCAGCTTAGGGACAGCGAACACCGGGGAGCTGTTTTTT.

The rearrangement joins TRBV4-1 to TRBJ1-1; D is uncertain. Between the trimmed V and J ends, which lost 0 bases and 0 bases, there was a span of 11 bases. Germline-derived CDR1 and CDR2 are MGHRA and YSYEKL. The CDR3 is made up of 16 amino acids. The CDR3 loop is CASSQELPVMNTEAFF. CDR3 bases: TGCGCCAGCAGCCAAGAGCTTCCGGTGATGAACACTGAAGCTTTCTTT.

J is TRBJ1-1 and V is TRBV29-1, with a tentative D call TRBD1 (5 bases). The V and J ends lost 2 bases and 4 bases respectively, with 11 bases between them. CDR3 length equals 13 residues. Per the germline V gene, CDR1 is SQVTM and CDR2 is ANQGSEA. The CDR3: CSVEQGSATEAFF. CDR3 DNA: TGCAGCGTTGAACAGGGTTCGGCCACTGAAGCTTTCTTT.

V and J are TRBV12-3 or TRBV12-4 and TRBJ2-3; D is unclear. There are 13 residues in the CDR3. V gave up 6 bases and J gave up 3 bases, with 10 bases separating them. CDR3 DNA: TGTGCCAGCAGAGGGATAGGAACAGATACGCAGTATTTT. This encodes CASRGIGTDTQYF.

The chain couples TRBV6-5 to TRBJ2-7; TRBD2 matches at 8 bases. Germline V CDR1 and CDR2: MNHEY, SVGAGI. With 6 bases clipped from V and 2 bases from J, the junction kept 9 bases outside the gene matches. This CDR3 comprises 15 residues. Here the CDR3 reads CASRRGLAGTYEQYF. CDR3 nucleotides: TGTGCCAGCAGGCGGGGATTAGCGGGAACCTACGAGCAGTACTTC.

The DNA for the CDR3 is TGTGCCTGGAGTTGGGGGGGCGTAAATACTGAAGCTTTCTTT. Translating it yields CAWSWGGVNTEAFF. The rearrangement joins TRBV30 to TRBJ1-1; possible D gene TRBD1, 6 bases. V lost 2 bases, J lost 5 bases, and 15 bases lay in between. This CDR3 is 14 amino acids long. Germline V CDR1 and CDR2: GTSNPN, SVGIG (reference sequence).

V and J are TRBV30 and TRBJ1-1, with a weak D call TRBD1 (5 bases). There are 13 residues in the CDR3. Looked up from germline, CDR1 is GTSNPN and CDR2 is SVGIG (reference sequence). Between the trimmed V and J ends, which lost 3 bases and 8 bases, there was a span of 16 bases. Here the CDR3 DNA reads TGTGCCTGGAGGATTACCCGGGGGGGGGAAGCTTTCTTT. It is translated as CAWRITRGGEAFF.

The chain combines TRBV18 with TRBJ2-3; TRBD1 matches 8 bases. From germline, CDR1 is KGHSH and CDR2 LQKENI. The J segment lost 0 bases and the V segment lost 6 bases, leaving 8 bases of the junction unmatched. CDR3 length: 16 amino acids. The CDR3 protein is CASSTTGVLSTDTQYF. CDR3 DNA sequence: TGTGCCAGCTCCACGACAGGGGTACTTAGCACAGATACGCAGTATTTT.

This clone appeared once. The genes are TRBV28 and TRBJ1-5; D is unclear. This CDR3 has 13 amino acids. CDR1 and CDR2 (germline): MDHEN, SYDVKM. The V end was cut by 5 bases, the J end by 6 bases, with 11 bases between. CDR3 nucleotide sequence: TGTGCCAGCAGTCGCCCTACGGGTCAGCCCCAGCATTTT. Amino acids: CASSRPTGQPQHF.